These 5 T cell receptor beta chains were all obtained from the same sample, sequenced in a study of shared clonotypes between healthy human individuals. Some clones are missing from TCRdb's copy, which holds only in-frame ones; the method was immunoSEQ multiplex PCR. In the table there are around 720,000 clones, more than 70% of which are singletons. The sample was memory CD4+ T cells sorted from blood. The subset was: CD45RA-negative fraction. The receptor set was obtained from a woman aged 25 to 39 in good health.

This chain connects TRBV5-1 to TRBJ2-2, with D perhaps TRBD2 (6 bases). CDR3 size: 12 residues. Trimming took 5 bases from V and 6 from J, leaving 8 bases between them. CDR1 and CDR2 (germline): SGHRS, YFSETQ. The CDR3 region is CASRGGAGELFF. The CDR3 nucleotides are TGCGCCAGCAGAGGAGGGGCCGGGGAGCTGTTTTTT.

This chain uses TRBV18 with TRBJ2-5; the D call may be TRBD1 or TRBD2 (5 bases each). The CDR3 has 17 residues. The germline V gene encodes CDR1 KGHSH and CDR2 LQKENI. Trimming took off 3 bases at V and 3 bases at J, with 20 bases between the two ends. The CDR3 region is CASSPSGTLPQKETQYF. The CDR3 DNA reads TGTGCCAGCTCACCGTCCGGGACCCTGCCCCAGAAAGAGACCCAGTACTTC.

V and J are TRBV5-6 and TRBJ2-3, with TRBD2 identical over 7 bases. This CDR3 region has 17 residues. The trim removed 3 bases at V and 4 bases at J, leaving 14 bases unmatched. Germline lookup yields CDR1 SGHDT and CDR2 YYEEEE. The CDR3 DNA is TGTGCCAGCAGCTCCTTGGGGGGGACCCGAGGCGCAGATACGCAGTATTTT. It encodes CASSSLGGTRGADTQYF.

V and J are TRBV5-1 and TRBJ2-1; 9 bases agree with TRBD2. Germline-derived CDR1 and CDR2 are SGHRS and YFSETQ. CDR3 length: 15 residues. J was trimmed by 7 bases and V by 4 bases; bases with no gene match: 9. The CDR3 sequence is CASSQGLALLNEQFF. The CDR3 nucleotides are TGCGCCAGCAGCCAAGGACTAGCGCTTTTAAATGAGCAGTTCTTC.

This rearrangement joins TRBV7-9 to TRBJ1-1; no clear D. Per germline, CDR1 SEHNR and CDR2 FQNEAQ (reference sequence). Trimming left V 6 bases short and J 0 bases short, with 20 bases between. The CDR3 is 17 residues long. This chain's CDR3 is CASRPIQGSLMNTEAFF. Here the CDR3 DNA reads TGTGCCAGCAGGCCCATCCAAGGGTCCCTTATGAACACTGAAGCTTTCTTT.